This T cell receptor (beta chain) was documented in a study of CD8 T cells in ankylosing spondylitis. Using quantitative 5'-RACE with molecular barcodes, the authors made TCR beta libraries. TCRdb analysed the 5' RACE reads with MiXCR anew, one entry per CDR3 protein. Of about 140,000 distinct CDR3 sequences listed, approximately 7.4% are singletons. Regarding the study as a whole: Within matched ankylosing spondylitis synovial fluid, disease-linked clones were reportedly significantly enriched. A TCR beta motif made of fewer than ten highly homologous variants seemed typical of ankylosing spondylitis blood.

This clonotype was seen at least ten times. Its antigen is as yet unknown. V was cut by 3 bases and J by 3 bases, with 8 bases left in between. CDR1 is PRHDT and CDR2 is FYEKMQ in the germline V gene (reference sequence). The CDR3 extends over 13 amino acids. The sample comprised blood, either unsorted or a sorted T cell fraction (not recorded which). This rearrangement joins TRBV13 to TRBJ2-5; D not certain. This clonotype was sampled from a female donor with ankylosing spondylitis or in good health (not recorded which). The CDR3 DNA reads TGTGCCAGCAGCTTCTCAGGCGAAGAGACCCAGTACTTC. Translating gives CASSFSGEETQYF.